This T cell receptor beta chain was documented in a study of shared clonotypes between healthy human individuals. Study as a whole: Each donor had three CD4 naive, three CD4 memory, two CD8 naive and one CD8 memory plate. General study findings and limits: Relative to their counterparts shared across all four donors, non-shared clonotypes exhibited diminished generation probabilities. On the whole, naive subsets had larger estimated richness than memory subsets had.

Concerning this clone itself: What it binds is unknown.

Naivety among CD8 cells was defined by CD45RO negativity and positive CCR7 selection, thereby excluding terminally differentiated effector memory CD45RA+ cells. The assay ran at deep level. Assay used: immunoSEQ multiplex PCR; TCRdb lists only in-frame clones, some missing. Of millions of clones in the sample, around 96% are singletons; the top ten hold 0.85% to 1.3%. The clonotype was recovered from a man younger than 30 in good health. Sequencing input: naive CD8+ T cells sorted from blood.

The CDR3 nucleotides read TGTGCCAGCACTCCCTCCGCTAGCGGCGCCCCCTACGAGCAGTACTTC. It codes for CASTPSASGAPYEQYF. The chain joins TRBV9 to TRBJ2-7; 7 positions match TRBD2. J was trimmed by 2 bases and V by 6 bases; bases with no gene match: 14. There are 16 residues in the CDR3. Per the germline V gene, CDR1 is SGDLS and CDR2 is YYNGEE.